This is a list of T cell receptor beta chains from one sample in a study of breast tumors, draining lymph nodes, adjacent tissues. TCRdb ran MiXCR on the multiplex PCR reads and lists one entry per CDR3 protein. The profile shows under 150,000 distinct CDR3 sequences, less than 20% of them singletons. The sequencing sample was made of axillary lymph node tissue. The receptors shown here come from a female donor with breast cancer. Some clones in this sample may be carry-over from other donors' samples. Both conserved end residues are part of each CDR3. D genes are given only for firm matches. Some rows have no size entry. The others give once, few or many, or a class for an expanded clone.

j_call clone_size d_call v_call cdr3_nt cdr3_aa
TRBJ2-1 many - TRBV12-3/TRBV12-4 TGTGCCAGCAGTTCACTTAGTGGGGGCCATGAGCAGTTCTTC CASSSLSGGHEQFF
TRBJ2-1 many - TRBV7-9 TGTGCCAGCAGCTTAGTCGAGGGCTCCTACAATGAGCAGTTCTTC CASSLVEGSYNEQFF
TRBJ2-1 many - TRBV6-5 TGTGCCAGCAGCGCCAGGGACTACAATGAGCAGTTCTTC CASSARDYNEQFF
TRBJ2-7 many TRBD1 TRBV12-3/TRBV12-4 TGTGCCAGCAGTTCATATCAGGGGGCTTACGAGCAGTACTTC CASSSYQGAYEQYF
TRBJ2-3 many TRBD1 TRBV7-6 TGTGCCAGCAGCTTAGCTGGGGCAGGGGGAGATACGCAGTATTTT CASSLAGAGGDTQYF
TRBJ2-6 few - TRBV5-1 TGCGCCAGCAGTGGTCTAGACTCTGGGGCCAACGTCCTGACTTTC CASSGLDSGANVLTF
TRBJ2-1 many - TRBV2 TGTGCCAGCAGTGAAATGGTAGGATTGAATGAGCAGTTCTTC CASSEMVGLNEQFF
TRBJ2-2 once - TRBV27 TGTGCCAGCAGTCAGACAGGTTTTTCTTCCGGGGAGCTGTTTTTT CASSQTGFSSGELFF
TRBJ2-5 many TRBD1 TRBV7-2 TGTGCCAGCAGCTTATCGCCGGGACAGCAAGAGACCCAGTACTTC CASSLSPGQQETQYF
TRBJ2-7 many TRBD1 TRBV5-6 TGTGCCAGCAGCTTAAATCCGGGACAGCTTTACTCCTACGAGCAGTACTTC CASSLNPGQLYSYEQYF
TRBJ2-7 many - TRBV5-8 TGTGCCAGCAGCACTAGGACAGAGTCCTACGAGCAGTACTTC CASSTRTESYEQYF
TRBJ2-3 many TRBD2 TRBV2 TGTGCCAGCAGACCACTAGCGGGAGGTCTAGATACGCAGTATTTT CASRPLAGGLDTQYF
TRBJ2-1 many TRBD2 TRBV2 TGTGCCAGCAATAGCGGGAGTCACAATGAGCAGTTCTTC CASNSGSHNEQFF
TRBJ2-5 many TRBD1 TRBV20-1 TGCAGTGCTAGCGCCGGGACAGCCCAAGAGACCCAGTACTTC CSASAGTAQETQYF
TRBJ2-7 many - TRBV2 TGTGCCAGCGGACTTGCTTCCTACGAGCAGTACTTC CASGLASYEQYF
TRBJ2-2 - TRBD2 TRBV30 TGTGCCTGGAGTGTAGGGAGAGTAGCGGGAGTGTCCGGGGAGCTGTTTTTT CAWSVGRVAGVSGELFF
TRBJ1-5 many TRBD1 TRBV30 TGTGCCTGCTCGACAGGGGTCTACCAGCCCCAGCATTTT CACSTGVYQPQHF
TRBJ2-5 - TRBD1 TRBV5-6 TGTGCCAGCAGCTTGGTCGACAGGGACCAAGAGACCCAGTACTTC CASSLVDRDQETQYF
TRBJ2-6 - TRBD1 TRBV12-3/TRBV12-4 TGTGCCAGCAGTTCGGGACAGGGTCTGGGTGGGGCCAACGTCCTGACTTTC CASSSGQGLGGANVLTF
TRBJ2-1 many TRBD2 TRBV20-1 TGCAGTGCTAGAGCTAGCGGGATGGCGGGTGAGCAGTTCTTC CSARASGMAGEQFF
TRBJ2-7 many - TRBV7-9 TGTGCCAGCAGCCAAACAGGTTTGTTCAACGAGCAGTACTTC CASSQTGLFNEQYF
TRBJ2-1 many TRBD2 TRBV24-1 TGTGCCACTAAAGCGGGAGGGGTGGGCTCCTACAATGAGCAGTTCTTC CATKAGGVGSYNEQFF
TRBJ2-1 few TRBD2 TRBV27 TGTGCCAGCAGTTCACAACGGACTAGCGGGGCAGACAATGAGCAGTTCTTC CASSSQRTSGADNEQFF
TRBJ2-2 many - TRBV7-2 TGTGCCAGCAGCTCCATGGGGGGGACAGGAGGGAACACCGGGGAGCTGTTTTTT CASSSMGGTGGNTGELFF
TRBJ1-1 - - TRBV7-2 TGTGCCAGCAACAGGGCCAGTGAAGCTTTCTTT CASNRASEAFF
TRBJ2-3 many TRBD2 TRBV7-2 TGTGCCAGCAGCTTATTTGGCGGGAGGGCCCGTGCAGATACGCAGTATTTT CASSLFGGRARADTQYF
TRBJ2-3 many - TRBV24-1 TGTGCCACCGGAGGGGAAGTCACAGATACGCAGTATTTT CATGGEVTDTQYF
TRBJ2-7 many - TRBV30 TGTGCCTGGAGTGTAGGAGGGATCAACTACGAGCAGTACTTC CAWSVGGINYEQYF
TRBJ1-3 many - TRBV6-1 TGTGCCAGCGGTAATCAGGCTCTTGGGAACACCATATATTTT CASGNQALGNTIYF